The 15 T cell receptor beta chains below come from one sample, sequenced in a study of T-cell reconstitution after alpha-beta-depleted transplantation in children. The authors prepared the TCRbeta library with unique molecular identifiers. Each CDR3 protein gets one entry after TCRdb re-called the PCR reads with MiXCR. The table records over 550,000 distinct CDR3 sequences, 8% to 11% of them present only once. Sequencing used PBMCs from the stem cell graft donor, obtained from the stem cell graft. The source is a human donor who donated a stem cell graft to a child with acute myeloid leukemia.

This clonotype was recorded a few times. V is TRBV29-1 and J is TRBJ2-2, with 7 bases fitting TRBD2. This CDR3 contains 13 residues. The germline CDR1 and CDR2 sequences are SQVTM and ANQGSEA. The V segment lost 7 bases and the J segment 6 bases; nucleotides outside the gene matches: 8. CDR3 protein: CSARGLLAGELFF. In DNA, the CDR3 is TGCAGCGCCCGGGGACTATTGGCCGGGGAGCTGTTTTTT.

CDR3 DNA: TGTGCCAGCTCGGACTCAGGACAGGGGACAGATACGCAGTATTTT. Its translation: CASSDSGQGTDTQYF. V gene TRBV18 combines with J gene TRBJ2-3, with 9 bases identical to TRBD1. Germline V lookup: CDR1 KGHSH, CDR2 LQKENI. The CDR3 runs 15 residues. V lost 6 bases to trimming and J lost 3 bases; unmatched junction nucleotides: 7.

This clonotype was counted between two and nine times. The chain links TRBV29-1 to TRBJ1-5; D is unclear. V gave up 4 bases and J gave up 1 base, with 8 bases separating them. Germline assignment: CDR1 SQVTM and CDR2 ANQGSEA. The CDR3 loop spans 13 amino acids. CDR3 sequence reads: CSVAHGSNQPQHF. The CDR3 nucleotides are TGCAGCGTTGCCCATGGGAGCAATCAGCCCCAGCATTTT.

This clonotype was found many times. The V gene is TRBV6-5, the J gene TRBJ2-1, with D perhaps assigned TRBD1 or TRBD2 (5 bases each). The CDR3 sequence is 15 residues long. Germline V gives CDR1 MNHEY, CDR2 SVGAGI. The ends were cut back, 4 bases at V and 2 bases at J, with 12 bases in the middle. The CDR3 is CASSSGTETYNEQFF. CDR3 nucleotide sequence: TGTGCCAGCAGTTCGGGGACGGAAACCTACAATGAGCAGTTCTTC.

The rearrangement links TRBV6-2 or TRBV6-3 to TRBJ2-1; possible D gene TRBD2, 7 bases. Trimming removed 6 bases from V and 5 bases from J, with 20 bases in between. The CDR3 is 16 residues long. Per the germline V gene, CDR1 is MNHEY and CDR2 is SVGEGT. The DNA of the CDR3 is TGTGCCAGCAGGATAGGGGGTTCTAGCGGCAACAATGAGCAGTTCTTC. Translating gives CASRIGGSSGNNEQFF.

This clonotype was seen many times. The chain carries TRBV27 and TRBJ2-7; a possible D gene is TRBD2 (6 bases). The ends were cut back, 4 bases at V and 4 bases at J, with 11 bases in the middle. There are 13 residues in the CDR3. Germline-derived CDR1 and CDR2 are MNHEY and SMNVEV (reference sequence). CDR3 nucleotides: TGTGCCAGCAGTTGGGCGGAGGGATACGAGCAGTACTTC. Its translation is CASSWAEGYEQYF.

This chain links TRBV18 with TRBJ2-3, with a tentative D call TRBD1 (5 bases). The germline CDR1 and CDR2 sequences are KGHSH and LQKENI. The CDR3 has 14 amino acids. The germline V and J ends were trimmed by 6 bases and 4 bases, with 14 bases remaining between them. CDR3 DNA: TGTGCCAGCTCGGACACTCAGCCCGCAGATACGCAGTATTTT. Translating gives CASSDTQPADTQYF.

The V call is TRBV12-3 or TRBV12-4, the J call TRBJ1-1; TRBD1 agrees at 9 bases. This CDR3 has 13 residues. V lost 5 bases and J lost 5; bases outside the gene matches: 3. The CDR3 is CASSRGTGTEAFF. DNA for the CDR3: TGTGCCAGCAGTCGGGGGACAGGGACTGAAGCTTTCTTT.

V usage is TRBV7-3 and J usage is TRBJ1-1; 7 bases map to TRBD1. Per germline, CDR1 SGHTA and CDR2 FQGTGA. J was trimmed by 8 bases and V by 1 base; bases with no gene match: 10. CDR3 length: 15 residues. The CDR3 sequence is CASSLNSGGQAEAFF. The CDR3 region has the DNA TGTGCCAGCAGCTTAAACTCAGGGGGTCAGGCAGAAGCTTTCTTT.

Many counts were recorded for this clonotype. The chain recombines TRBV21-1 with TRBJ2-1; the listed D gene, TRBD2, was not tested against the DNA. TRBV21-1 is deemed a pseudogene. The CDR3 is 18 amino acids. The CDR3 DNA reads as TGTGCCATCCCAGGGGGGCTAGCGGGAGGCCCAGAAGAATATGAGCAGTTCTTC. Protein product: CAIPGGLAGGPEEYEQFF.

The chain employs TRBV29-1 and TRBJ2-3; TRBD2 agrees at 7 bases. Unmatched junction bases numbered 20, after V lost 6 bases and J lost 5 bases. CDR1 is SQVTM, CDR2 ANQGSEA, per germline. The CDR3 runs 17 residues. DNA for the CDR3: TGCAGCGTCGGGGACTACCGAAATTGGGGGTCCGAAGATACGCAGTATTTT. This gives the protein CSVGDYRNWGSEDTQYF.

This clonotype was detected ten times or more. The chain carries TRBV2 and TRBJ1-1, with D unclear. CDR1 is SNHLY, CDR2 FYNNEI, per germline. Trimming pared 0 bases from V and 5 bases from J, leaving 13 bases between. This CDR3 has 15 residues. The CDR3 nucleotides are TGTGCCAGCAGTGAAGCGAATAGGTGGAGGACTGAAGCTTTCTTT. Translation gives CASSEANRWRTEAFF.

This clonotype was seen at least ten times. The chain employs TRBV4-3 and TRBJ1-5, with a weak D call TRBD1 (5 bases). V lost 4 bases and J 1 base, leaving 11 bases between the germline ends. This CDR3 region has 15 residues. Germline V CDR1 and CDR2: LGHNA, YSLEER. CDR3 loop: CASSRWRGSNQPQHF. The DNA of the CDR3 is TGCGCCAGCAGCCGGTGGAGGGGCAGCAATCAGCCCCAGCATTTT.

At least ten counts were recorded for this clonotype. The rearrangement links TRBV5-1 to TRBJ1-1, with D possibly TRBD1 on 5 matching bases. Trimming took 4 bases from V and 3 from J, leaving 13 bases between them. CDR3 length equals 14 residues. The germline CDR1 and CDR2 sequences are SGHRS and YFSETQ. The CDR3: CASSAAQGYTEAFF. For the CDR3, the DNA is TGCGCCAGCAGCGCCGCCCAGGGCTACACTGAAGCTTTCTTT.

This clonotype was seen ten or more times. The V and J genes are TRBV29-1 and TRBJ1-1, with 7 nucleotides matching TRBD1. This CDR3 is built from 12 residues. V shed 5 bases and J 3 bases; nucleotides not matched to a gene: 3. Germline CDR1 is SQVTM and CDR2 is ANQGSEA. CDR3 nucleotides: TGCAGCGTTCAAACAGGGGACACTGAAGCTTTCTTT. Its translation is CSVQTGDTEAFF.